The clone carrying this T cell receptor (beta chain) was counted a single time. This specimen comes from a study of shared clonotypes between healthy human individuals. Germline-derived CDR1 and CDR2 are MNHNS and SASEGT. CDR3 length equals 12 residues. Trimming left V 4 bases short and J 7 bases short, with 8 bases between. Genomic DNA belonging to each subset was distributed in equal measure over several immunoSEQ plates. Assay used: immunoSEQ multiplex PCR; TCRdb lists only in-frame clones, some missing. The table has approximately 400,000 clones, about 96% seen once. The rearrangement uses TRBV6-1 and TRBJ2-1, with D hard to call. This TCR was sampled from a man aged 30 to 39 in good health. The sequencing input was memory CD8+ T cells sorted from blood. This sample's subset: CD45RO+ cells pooled with CCR7-negative TemRA cells. CDR3 in amino acids: CASSGYSNEQFF. The CDR3 coding sequence is TGTGCCAGCAGTGGGTACAGTAATGAGCAGTTCTTC.